Listed below are T cell receptor beta chains from one sample, sequenced in a study of blood T cell repertoires in COVID-19. Sequencing was performed with immunoSEQ multiplex PCR; in TCRdb, only in-frame clones are kept and a portion is missing. This sample has about 310,000 clones; nearly 90% occur once, and the top ten carry around 4.5%. The sample taken for sequencing was PBMCs or T cells enriched from blood (not recorded which). These receptors originate from a young woman with acute COVID-19. Both conserved end residues are part of each CDR3. A D gene is named only where the DNA matches it firmly. Clone size is stated in some rows and not others, as once, few, many or a class when expanded.

clone_size: -; j_call: TRBJ1-4; v_call: TRBV6-8; d_call: -; cdr3_nt: TGTGCCAGCAGTCCCGCGGGGGCAGATGAAAAACTGTTTTTT; cdr3_aa: CASSPAGADEKLFF
clone_size: -; j_call: TRBJ2-7; v_call: TRBV5-1; d_call: -; cdr3_nt: TGCGCCAGCAGCTTGGCTGGCCACCCGTACGAGCAGTACTTC; cdr3_aa: CASSLAGHPYEQYF
clone_size: few; j_call: TRBJ1-1; v_call: TRBV5-1; d_call: TRBD1; cdr3_nt: TGCGCCAGCAGCGGCTCGGAGGGGGCGAACACTGAAGCTTTCTTT; cdr3_aa: CASSGSEGANTEAFF
clone_size: -; j_call: TRBJ2-5; v_call: TRBV3-1/TRBV3-2; d_call: TRBD2; cdr3_nt: TGTGCCAGCAGCCCACCGAATAGCGGGACGGAGACCCAGTACTTC; cdr3_aa: CASSPPNSGTETQYF
clone_size: -; j_call: TRBJ1-3; v_call: TRBV16; d_call: -; cdr3_nt: TGTGCCAGCAGCCGACACATAGAAAACACCATATATTTT; cdr3_aa: CASSRHIENTIYF
clone_size: -; j_call: TRBJ2-1; v_call: TRBV5-1; d_call: TRBD1; cdr3_nt: TGCGCCAGCACCGACACAGGGGCGGGTACAAATGAGCAGTTCTTC; cdr3_aa: CASTDTGAGTNEQFF
clone_size: few; j_call: TRBJ1-3; v_call: TRBV5-1; d_call: -; cdr3_nt: TGCGCCAGCAGCTTGGAGAGACAACACTCTGGAAACACCATATATTTT; cdr3_aa: CASSLERQHSGNTIYF
clone_size: -; j_call: TRBJ2-3; v_call: TRBV18; d_call: -; cdr3_nt: TGTGCCAGCTCACCAAGCGCGGCGAGCACAGATACGCAGTATTTT; cdr3_aa: CASSPSAASTDTQYF
clone_size: -; j_call: TRBJ2-1; v_call: TRBV9; d_call: TRBD2; cdr3_nt: TGTGCCAGCACCCAACTTGGGACTAGCGGGGATGAGCAGTTCTTC; cdr3_aa: CASTQLGTSGDEQFF
clone_size: -; j_call: TRBJ1-5; v_call: TRBV7-4; d_call: -; cdr3_nt: TGTGCCAGCAGCTCAAGGAGGGCTACCTTGAGCAATCAGCCCCAGCATTTT; cdr3_aa: CASSSRRATLSNQPQHF
clone_size: -; j_call: TRBJ1-1; v_call: TRBV6-5; d_call: -; cdr3_nt: TGTGCCTCGGCCTCAGGGGCGCACCCTGAAGCTTTCTTT; cdr3_aa: CASASGAHPEAFF
clone_size: -; j_call: TRBJ2-7; v_call: TRBV28; d_call: TRBD2; cdr3_nt: TGTGCCAGCAGTTTACCCCTAGCGACTAGCGGTAAAAAGGAGCAGTACTTC; cdr3_aa: CASSLPLATSGKKEQYF
clone_size: few; j_call: TRBJ1-1; v_call: TRBV6-5; d_call: -; cdr3_nt: TGTGCCAGCAGCCGCAGGGGCGGCGGAGTGGCTTTCTTT; cdr3_aa: CASSRRGGGVAFF
clone_size: -; j_call: TRBJ2-1; v_call: TRBV19; d_call: TRBD2; cdr3_nt: TGTGCCAGTAGGTTCCTCGGGGAGCGGGAGAAGTTCTTC; cdr3_aa: CASRFLGEREKFF
clone_size: -; j_call: TRBJ2-7; v_call: TRBV27; d_call: -; cdr3_nt: TGTGCCAGCAGGTTCCAAGTCGAGCCCTCCTACGAGCAGTACTTC; cdr3_aa: CASRFQVEPSYEQYF
clone_size: -; j_call: TRBJ2-7; v_call: TRBV19; d_call: TRBD1; cdr3_nt: TGTGCCAGTAGTATCGGGACAGGGTGGCGCGAGCAGTACTTC; cdr3_aa: CASSIGTGWREQYF
clone_size: -; j_call: TRBJ1-5; v_call: TRBV2; d_call: TRBD1; cdr3_nt: TGTGCCAGCAGGGGACAGGGTGGCAATCAGCCCCAGCATTTT; cdr3_aa: CASRGQGGNQPQHF
clone_size: -; j_call: TRBJ1-5; v_call: TRBV11-2; d_call: -; cdr3_nt: TGTGCCAGCAGCCCTTATGGTGGCAGGGTCGCAAATCAGCCCCAGCATTTT; cdr3_aa: CASSPYGGRVANQPQHF
clone_size: -; j_call: TRBJ2-3; v_call: TRBV6-5; d_call: TRBD1; cdr3_nt: TGTGCCAGCAGTCGGGACAGGGGGCAGGATACGCAGTATTTT; cdr3_aa: CASSRDRGQDTQYF
clone_size: -; j_call: TRBJ1-1; v_call: TRBV5-1; d_call: TRBD1; cdr3_nt: TGCGCCAGCAGCTCCGACAGGGGGATCACTGAAGCTTTCTTT; cdr3_aa: CASSSDRGITEAFF
clone_size: -; j_call: TRBJ2-7; v_call: TRBV2; d_call: -; cdr3_nt: TGTGCCAGCAGAGCGGGGGACAGGGCGAGGGCGGACGAGCAGTACTTC; cdr3_aa: CASRAGDRARADEQYF
clone_size: -; j_call: TRBJ2-7; v_call: TRBV2; d_call: TRBD2; cdr3_nt: TGTGCCAGCATTTCCGGACTAGCGAACTACGAGCAGTACTTC; cdr3_aa: CASISGLANYEQYF